These 28 T cell receptor beta chains originate from one sample sequenced in a study of T cells after yellow fever vaccination. TCRdb fed the 5' RACE reads into MiXCR, producing one record per CDR3 protein. The sample comprises under 300,000 distinct CDR3 sequences, 6% to 8% of which are singletons, and roughly 1% rests with the top ten. This specimen consisted of CD4+ T cells sorted from PBMCs, obtained on the day of the yellow fever booster vaccination. These TCRs come from a man aged 30-40 years who received the YFV17D yellow fever vaccine.

The V and J genes are TRBV4-3 and TRBJ2-7, with 10 bases identical to TRBD2. The germline CDR1 and CDR2 sequences are LGHNA and YSLEER. This CDR3 is 16 amino acids long. V was pared by 2 bases and J by 0 bases, with 4 bases of the junction left unmatched. DNA of the CDR3: TGCGCCAGCAGCCAAACTCTAGCGGGAGTCTCCTACGAGCAGTACTTC. This encodes CASSQTLAGVSYEQYF.

This clonotype was seen ten or more times. V usage is TRBV5-1 and J usage is TRBJ2-7; weak D call: TRBD1 (5 bases). The V and J ends lost 0 bases and 5 bases respectively, with 15 bases between them. The CDR3 length is 15 residues. Germline CDR1 reads SGHRS; CDR2 reads YFSETQ. Here the CDR3 reads CASSLGRGLIHEQYF. The CDR3 DNA reads TGCGCCAGCAGCTTGGGAAGGGGCCTCATCCACGAGCAGTACTTC.

The chain combines TRBV5-1 with TRBJ2-1; 10 nucleotides line up with TRBD2. Trimming removed 3 bases from V and 5 bases from J; junction bases left unmatched: 5. Looked up from germline, CDR1 is SGHRS and CDR2 is YFSETQ. CDR3 length equals 15 residues. The CDR3 loop reads CASSSLAGNDNEQFF. The DNA for the CDR3 is TGCGCCAGCAGCTCACTAGCGGGGAACGACAATGAGCAGTTCTTC.

This clonotype was detected many times. This chain uses TRBV6-2 or TRBV6-3 with TRBJ2-2; TRBD2 agrees at 8 bases. The germline CDR1 and CDR2 sequences are MNHEY and SVGEGT. After removal of 2 bases from V and 5 bases from J, the junction contained 16 bases not matched to a gene. CDR3 length equals 19 residues. The DNA for the CDR3 is TGTGCCAGCAGTTACAGCCCTCCCTTGGCGGGAGGCGGTACCGGGGAGCTGTTTTTT. Translating it yields CASSYSPPLAGGGTGELFF.

Of note for this clonotype: This may be a read error, as it is one base from a much larger clone. The rearrangement joins TRBV4-1 to TRBJ1-1, with unresolved D. This CDR3 is 13 amino acids long. Trimming shortened V by 3 bases and J by 9 bases, and 14 bases separated the two germline ends. Germline V CDR1 and CDR2: MGHRA, YSYEKL. The CDR3 bases are TGCGCCAGCAGCCACATGGCCGGTCAGAAAGCTTTCTTT. It yields the protein CASSHMAGQKAFF.

The sample holds many counts of this clonotype. This rearrangement joins TRBV5-1 to TRBJ2-5; no reliable D call. Trimming removed 0 bases from V and 2 bases from J, with 11 bases in between. CDR1 SGHRS and CDR2 YFSETQ come from the germline V gene. There are 15 residues in the CDR3. In DNA, the CDR3 is TGCGCCAGCAGCTTGGGCCCAGAAGGACAAGAGACCCAGTACTTC. Its protein is CASSLGPEGQETQYF.

The table lists this clonotype with many counts. This rearrangement joins TRBV2 to TRBJ2-1, with 15 bases identical to TRBD2. After removal of 6 bases from V and 15 bases from J, the junction contained 9 bases not matched to a gene. The CDR3 length is 14 residues. From germline, CDR1 is SNHLY and CDR2 FYNNEI. CDR3 DNA: TGTGCCAGCAGGCGGACTAGCGGGAGGGCCGGGTTGTTCTTC. Translation: CASRRTSGRAGLFF.

The CDR3 loop is CASSFPDNEQFF. As DNA, the CDR3 is TGCGCCAGCAGCTTCCCGGACAATGAGCAGTTCTTC. The V call is TRBV5-1, the J call TRBJ2-1; D gene uncertain. Germline CDR1 SGHRS, CDR2 YFSETQ. Trimming left V 2 bases short and J 5 bases short, with 5 bases between. The CDR3 consists of 12 residues.

V and J are TRBV27 and TRBJ2-7; D is tentatively TRBD1 or TRBD2 (5 bases each). Germline V gives CDR1 MNHEY, CDR2 SMNVEV (reference sequence). V lost 8 bases and J 3 bases, leaving 20 bases between the germline ends. The CDR3 spans 15 residues. The CDR3 protein is CASGTWRWGRYEQYF. As DNA, the CDR3 is TGTGCCAGCGGTACTTGGAGGTGGGGCCGCTACGAGCAGTACTTC.

This clonotype was detected ten times or more. The V gene is TRBV5-1, the J gene TRBJ2-3; D is possibly TRBD2 (5 bases). Germline loops: CDR1 SGHRS, CDR2 YFSETQ. The CDR3 spans 15 residues. V was shortened by 0 bases and J by 2 bases, with 10 bases between the two germline ends. Written as DNA, the CDR3 is TGCGCCAGCAGCTTGGACAGCGGAAACACAGATACGCAGTATTTT. It is translated as CASSLDSGNTDTQYF.

This clonotype was picked up many times. The gene calls are TRBV20-1 and TRBJ2-7; D is undetermined. The CDR3 spans 10 residues. From germline, CDR1 is DFQATT and CDR2 SNEGSKA (reference sequence). Trimming pared 5 bases from V and 3 bases from J, leaving 5 bases between. The CDR3: CSAYNYEQYF. The CDR3 DNA follows: TGCAGTGCTTATAACTACGAGCAGTACTTC.

V is TRBV29-1 and J is TRBJ2-1; 9 bases agree with TRBD2. The germline V gene encodes CDR1 SQVTM and CDR2 ANQGSEA. V lost 7 bases, J lost 5 bases, and 6 bases stayed unmatched. The CDR3 length is 13 residues. The DNA of the CDR3 is TGCAGCGAGTCCGGGACTAGCAACAATGAGCAGTTCTTC. This codes for CSESGTSNNEQFF.

There are a few counts of this clonotype. CDR3 sequence: CASSIGTYSNQPQHF. The CDR3 DNA follows: TGTGCCAGTAGTATTGGCACTTATAGCAATCAGCCCCAGCATTTT. The V gene is TRBV19, the J gene TRBJ1-5; D is unclear. The CDR3 is made up of 15 amino acids. V dropped 3 bases and J dropped 0 bases, with 9 bases sitting between them. CDR1 and CDR2 from the germline V gene are LNHDA and SQIVND (reference sequence).

This clonotype was seen many times. The rearrangement uses TRBV5-1 and TRBJ2-2, with D perhaps matching TRBD1 (5 bases). Germline assignment: CDR1 SGHRS and CDR2 YFSETQ. V shed 6 bases and J shed 7 bases, with 10 bases lying between them. The CDR3 runs 12 residues. The DNA for the CDR3 is TGCGCCAGCACAGGGCTCGGCGGGGAGCTGTTTTTT. It encodes CASTGLGGELFF.

This clonotype has only a few counts. The rearrangement links TRBV7-9 to TRBJ2-5, with D uncertain. The CDR3 totals 13 residues. The germline CDR1 and CDR2 sequences are SEHNR and FQNEAQ (reference sequence). V was trimmed by 2 bases and J by 3 bases, leaving 7 bases between them. CDR3 amino acids: CASSLLQKETQYF. CDR3 nucleotides: TGTGCCAGCAGCTTATTACAGAAAGAGACCCAGTACTTC.

At least ten counts were recorded for this clonotype. This chain joins TRBV29-1 and TRBJ2-1; TRBD2 matches at 10 bases. V shed 6 bases, J shed 4 bases, and the junction held 3 bases outside the gene matches. CDR3 length equals 13 residues. The V gene's germline CDR1 is SQVTM and CDR2 ANQGSEA. DNA for the CDR3: TGCAGCGTACCGGGACTAGCGTACAATGAGCAGTTCTTC. Its protein product is CSVPGLAYNEQFF.

A few counts support this clonotype. The chain is built from TRBV24-1 and TRBJ1-1; no definite D call. V lost 5 bases to trimming and J lost 6 bases, with 12 bases between them. The CDR3 sequence is 13 residues long. Germline CDR1 and CDR2: KGHDR and SFDVKD. CDR3 in amino acids: CATSGLGGAEAFF. The CDR3 DNA reads TGTGCCACCAGTGGTCTCGGAGGCGCTGAAGCTTTCTTT.

This clonotype was seen many times. V is TRBV24-1 and J is TRBJ2-2, with 7 positions matching TRBD1. The J segment lost 1 base and the V segment lost 6 bases, leaving 7 bases of the junction unmatched. This CDR3 is 16 amino acids long. Germline CDR1 KGHDR, CDR2 SFDVKD. Here the CDR3 reads CATSRHRDRNTGELFF. The CDR3 bases are TGTGCCACCAGTCGTCACCGGGACAGGAACACCGGGGAGCTGTTTTTT.

The V call is TRBV20-1, the J call TRBJ2-2; D is possibly TRBD2 (5 bases). Germline V gene data show CDR1 as DFQATT and CDR2 as SNEGSKA (reference sequence). V was pared by 3 bases and J by 4 bases, with 12 bases between. The CDR3 is 14 residues long. CDR3 loop: CSARGNGGTGELFF. The CDR3 nucleotides read TGCAGTGCTAGGGGTAACGGAGGCACCGGGGAGCTGTTTTTT.

This clonotype was detected many times. This rearrangement joins TRBV6-1 to TRBJ2-7; a weak D match, TRBD2 (7 bases). Per the germline V gene, CDR1 is MNHNS and CDR2 is SASEGT. The V end lost 6 bases, the J end lost 5 bases, and 17 bases lay between the germline ends. This CDR3 region has 14 residues. Here the CDR3 reads CASSRGGRAHEQYF. In DNA, the CDR3 is TGTGCCAGCAGCAGGGGCGGGAGAGCCCACGAGCAGTACTTC.

The chain has TRBV5-5 and TRBJ2-2, with D perhaps TRBD2 (5 bases). This CDR3 has 12 amino acids. Germline-derived CDR1 and CDR2 are SGHKS and YYEKEE (reference sequence). Trimming took 7 bases from V and 2 from J, leaving 6 bases between them. CDR3 DNA sequence: TGTGCCAGCGGGAGAAACACCGGGGAGCTGTTTTTT. Translating gives CASGRNTGELFF.

This clonotype was detected a few times. The chain is built from TRBV10-3 and TRBJ2-7; D uncertain. The ends were cut back, 2 bases at V and 5 bases at J, with 16 bases in the middle. This CDR3 comprises 15 residues. The germline gives CDR1 ENHRY, CDR2 SYGVKD. For the CDR3, the DNA is TGTGCCATCAGTGAGCTAAGTGGTAAAACGGACGAGCAGTACTTC. Encoded protein: CAISELSGKTDEQYF.

Only a few counts were recorded for this clonotype. V and J are TRBV6-2 or TRBV6-3 and TRBJ1-5, with 11 positions matching TRBD1. The germline V gene has CDR1 MNHEY and CDR2 SVGEGT. The CDR3 runs 14 residues. Trimming took 10 bases from V and 6 from J; bases not matched to a gene: 8. The CDR3 sequence: CATLGQGAVQPQHF. CDR3 nucleotides: TGTGCCACCTTAGGACAGGGGGCGGTTCAGCCCCAGCATTTT.

The sample holds a few counts of this clonotype. V is TRBV9 and J is TRBJ2-3; D uncertain. V shed 3 bases and J shed 0 bases, with 14 bases lying between them. This CDR3 has 16 amino acids. Germline V gene lookup returns CDR1 SGDLS and CDR2 YYNGEE. CDR3 sequence (DNA): TGTGCCAGCAGCGCCGGTGCGTCCTCTAGCACAGATACGCAGTATTTT. Translation gives CASSAGASSSTDTQYF.

This clonotype has at least ten counts. The chain joins TRBV7-2 to TRBJ2-2; D not resolved. Trimming took off 2 bases at V and 7 bases at J, with 8 bases between the two ends. The germline V gene has CDR1 SGHTA and CDR2 FQGNSA. This CDR3 is 13 amino acids long. The CDR3 sequence: CASSLQDVGELFF. The CDR3 DNA sequence: TGTGCCAGCAGCTTACAAGATGTCGGGGAGCTGTTTTTT.

This clonotype was seen only a few times. The V and J genes are TRBV7-9 and TRBJ2-7; D is perhaps TRBD1 (6 bases). CDR3 size: 17 residues. Germline V gene sequence: CDR1 SEHNR, CDR2 FQNEAQ (reference sequence). Deletions cut 4 bases from V and 4 bases from J, with 23 bases between. Here the CDR3 reads CASSSLGQTLGRYEQYF. DNA for the CDR3: TGTGCCAGCAGCTCCCTTGGACAGACCCTGGGAAGGTACGAGCAGTACTTC. Looking up the rest from reference TRBV7-9 and TRBJ2-7 gives the full variable domain: DTGVSQNPRHKITKRGQNVTFRCDPISEHNRLYWYRQTLGQGPEFLTYFQNEAQLEKSRLLSDRFSAERPKGSFSTLEIQRTEQGDSAMYLCASSSLGQTLGRYEQYFGPGTRLTVT.

This clonotype was seen repeatedly, ten times or more. The V call is TRBV7-3, the J call TRBJ2-5; the match to TRBD1 covers 10 bases. Unmatched junction bases numbered 3, after V lost 3 bases and J lost 5 bases. The CDR3 has 14 residues. From germline, CDR1 is SGHTA and CDR2 FQGTGA. CDR3 DNA sequence: TGTGCCAGCAGCTTTGGGACAGGGGACGAGACCCAGTACTTC. The encoded protein is CASSFGTGDETQYF.

This rearrangement joins TRBV4-3 to TRBJ2-2; D uncertain. Germline CDR1 LGHNA, CDR2 YSLEER. V was cut by 0 bases and J by 1 base, with 6 bases left in between. The CDR3 runs 15 residues. The CDR3 DNA reads as TGCGCCAGCAGCCAAGAGAAGTTGAACACCGGGGAGCTGTTTTTT. Amino acid sequence: CASSQEKLNTGELFF.